This paragraph reports one TCR beta chain. Clones were read by immunoSEQ multiplex PCR, and TCRdb kept only the in-frame ones, dropping some. This sample has about 13,000 clones; 90% occur once, and the top ten carry around 12%. This sample is part of a study of T cell changes during pregnancy in multiple sclerosis. This TCR was sampled from a female donor in good health, enrolled as a control in a pregnancy study. The source material was CD8+ T cells from peripheral blood mononuclear cells, sampled after pregnancy.

The CDR3 reads CASLGLAGGGTGELFF. CDR3 in DNA: TGTGCCAGCCTTGGACTAGCGGGAGGGGGCACCGGGGAGCTGTTTTTT. The gene calls are TRBV25-1 and TRBJ2-2; the match to TRBD2 covers 15 bases. Germline assignment: CDR1 MGHDK and CDR2 SYGVNS. Unmatched junction bases numbered 5, after V lost 8 bases and J lost 4 bases. The CDR3 length is 16 residues.